The TCR beta chain under discussion was sequenced for a study of OX40 agonist ivuxolimab in advanced cancers. About the research overall: Patients received the agonistic anti-OX40 (CD134) antibody ivuxolimab. Dose-escalation subjects each had hepatocellular carcinoma, melanoma, renal cell or head and neck cancer. Prior anti-PD-1, anti-PD-L1 or anti-CTLA-4 therapy did not bar entry, and 40% had some. General study results and limits: Normalized T-cell clonal expansion was also low in some nonresponders.

Germline V gives CDR1 MNHEY, CDR2 SMNVEV (reference sequence). The germline V and J ends were trimmed by 6 bases and 0 bases, with 12 bases remaining between them. The CDR3 loop spans 15 amino acids. Concerning this clone: The antigen is unknown.

Here immunoSEQ multiplex PCR was the method, and the copy in TCRdb shows in-frame clones only, minus some. The sample records tens of thousands of clones, about 90% being singletons. This chain connects TRBV27 to TRBJ1-3, with D unresolved. This clonotype originated in an adult with an advanced solid tumor such as melanoma, head and neck, liver or kidney cancer. The sample in question was CD4+ or CD8+ T cells sorted from blood, obtained in a trial of the OX40 agonist ivuxolimab. CDR3 DNA: TGTGCCAGCAGCCTTTCCGCGTACTCTGGAAACACCATATATTTT. It translates to CASSLSAYSGNTIYF.